This T cell receptor beta chain is drawn from a study of T cell responses to AZD1222 COVID-19 vaccine. The study's findings and limits: Spike was spanned by vaccine-associated CD4 TCRs, which were dominant at 160-218 and 743-854.

With regard to this clone: The antigen is undetermined.

This CDR3 has 17 residues. Trimming at V came to 5 bases and at J to 2 bases, leaving 7 bases not matched to a gene. Germline V gene lookup returns CDR1 SGHTA and CDR2 FQGNSA. The method was immunoSEQ multiplex PCR; TCRdb's version includes in-frame clones alone and lacks a portion of them. Here the sample spans 100,000 or so clones, about 88% being singletons. The clonotype comes from an adult in good health. The sample consisted of peripheral blood, taken on day 0 of AZD1222 vaccination. The gene calls are TRBV7-2 and TRBJ2-4, with 12 bases identical to TRBD2. The CDR3 spells CASSPRTSGRSKNIQYF. CDR3 DNA sequence: TGTGCCAGCAGCCCGCGAACTAGCGGGAGGTCCAAAAACATTCAGTACTTC.